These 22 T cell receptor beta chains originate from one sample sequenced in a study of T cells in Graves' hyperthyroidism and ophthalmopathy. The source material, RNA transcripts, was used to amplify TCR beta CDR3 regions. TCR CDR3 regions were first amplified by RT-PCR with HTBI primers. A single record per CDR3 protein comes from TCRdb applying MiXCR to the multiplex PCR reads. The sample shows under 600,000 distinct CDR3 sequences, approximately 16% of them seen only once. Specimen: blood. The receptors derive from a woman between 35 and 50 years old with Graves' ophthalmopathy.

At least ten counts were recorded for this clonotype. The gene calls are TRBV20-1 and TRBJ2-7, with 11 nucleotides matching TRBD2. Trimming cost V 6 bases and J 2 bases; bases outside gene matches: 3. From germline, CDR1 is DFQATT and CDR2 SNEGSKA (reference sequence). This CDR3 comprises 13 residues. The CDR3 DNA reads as TGCAGTGCCGTTAGCGGGAGGGCCTACGAGCAGTACTTC. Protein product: CSAVSGRAYEQYF.

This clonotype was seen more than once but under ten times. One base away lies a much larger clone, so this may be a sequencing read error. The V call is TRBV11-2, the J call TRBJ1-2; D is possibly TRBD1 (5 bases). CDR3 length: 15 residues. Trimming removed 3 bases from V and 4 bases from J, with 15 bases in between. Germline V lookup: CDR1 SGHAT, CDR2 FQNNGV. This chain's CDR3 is CASSLSQGTSYGYTF. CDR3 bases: TGTGCCAGCAGCTTGAGTCAAGGGACTAGCTATGGCTACACCTTC.

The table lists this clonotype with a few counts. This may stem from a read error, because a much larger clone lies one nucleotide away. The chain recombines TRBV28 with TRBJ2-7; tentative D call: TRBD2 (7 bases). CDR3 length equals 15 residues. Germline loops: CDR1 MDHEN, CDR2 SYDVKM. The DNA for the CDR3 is TGTGCCGGCAGTTTAAAACAGGGAGGGAACTACGAGCAGTACTTC. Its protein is CAGSLKQGGNYEQYF.

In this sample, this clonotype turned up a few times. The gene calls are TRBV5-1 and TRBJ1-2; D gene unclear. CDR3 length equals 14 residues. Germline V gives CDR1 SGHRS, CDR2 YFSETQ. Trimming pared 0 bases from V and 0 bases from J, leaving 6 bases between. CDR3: CASSLDSTNYGYTF. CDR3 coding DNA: TGCGCCAGCAGCTTGGATAGCACTAACTATGGCTACACCTTC.

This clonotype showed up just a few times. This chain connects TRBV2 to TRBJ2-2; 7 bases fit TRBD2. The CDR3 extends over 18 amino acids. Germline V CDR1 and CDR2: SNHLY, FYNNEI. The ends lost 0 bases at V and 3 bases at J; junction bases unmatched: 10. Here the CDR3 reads CASSEAPPLAVDTGELFF. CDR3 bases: TGTGCCAGCAGTGAAGCCCCCCCTCTAGCGGTGGACACCGGGGAGCTGTTTTTT. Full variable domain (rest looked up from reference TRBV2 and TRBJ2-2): EPEVTQTPSHQVTQMGQEVILRCVPISNHLYFYWYRQILGQKVEFLVSFYNNEISEKSEIFDDQFSVERPDGSNFTLKIRSTKLEDSAMYFCASSEAPPLAVDTGELFFGEGSRLTVL.

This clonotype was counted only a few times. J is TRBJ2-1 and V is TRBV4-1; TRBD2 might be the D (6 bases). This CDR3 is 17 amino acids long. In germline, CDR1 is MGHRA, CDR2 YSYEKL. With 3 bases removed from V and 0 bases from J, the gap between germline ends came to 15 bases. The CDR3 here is CASSHPAGGTSYNEQFF. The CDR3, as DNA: TGCGCCAGCAGCCATCCCGCGGGCGGGACCTCCTACAATGAGCAGTTCTTC.

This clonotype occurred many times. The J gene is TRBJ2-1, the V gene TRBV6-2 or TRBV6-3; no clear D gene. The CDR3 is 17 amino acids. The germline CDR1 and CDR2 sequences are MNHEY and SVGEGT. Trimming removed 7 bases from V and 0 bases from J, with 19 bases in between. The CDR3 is CASTLKTPWGSYNEQFF. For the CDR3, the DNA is TGTGCCAGCACCCTAAAGACACCTTGGGGCTCCTACAATGAGCAGTTCTTC.

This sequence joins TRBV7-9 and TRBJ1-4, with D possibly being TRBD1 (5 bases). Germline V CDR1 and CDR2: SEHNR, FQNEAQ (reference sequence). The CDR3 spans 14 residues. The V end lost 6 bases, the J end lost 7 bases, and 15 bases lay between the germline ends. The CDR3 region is CASRSPRGTEKLFF. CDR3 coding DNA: TGTGCCAGCAGATCACCCAGAGGGACTGAAAAACTGTTTTTT.

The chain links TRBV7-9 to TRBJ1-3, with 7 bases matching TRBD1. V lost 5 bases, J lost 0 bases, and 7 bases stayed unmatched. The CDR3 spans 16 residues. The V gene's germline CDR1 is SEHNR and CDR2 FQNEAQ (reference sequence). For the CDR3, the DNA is TGTGCCAGCAGCCGTGAAAGGGACAGCTCTGGAAACACCATATATTTT. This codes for CASSRERDSSGNTIYF.

CDR3 in DNA: TGTGCCATCAGCCCCTCTGACGGCTACGAGCAGTACTTC. Protein product: CAISPSDGYEQYF. The rearrangement joins TRBV10-3 to TRBJ2-7; D unresolved. The V and J ends lost 6 bases and 3 bases respectively, with 12 bases between them. Germline-derived CDR1 and CDR2 are ENHRY and SYGVKD. The CDR3 extends over 13 amino acids.

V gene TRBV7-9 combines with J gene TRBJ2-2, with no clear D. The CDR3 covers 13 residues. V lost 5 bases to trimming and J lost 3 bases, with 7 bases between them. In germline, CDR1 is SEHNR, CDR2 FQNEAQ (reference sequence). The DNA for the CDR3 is TGTGCCAGCAGCCAACAGCACACCGGGGAGCTGTTTTTT. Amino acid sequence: CASSQQHTGELFF.

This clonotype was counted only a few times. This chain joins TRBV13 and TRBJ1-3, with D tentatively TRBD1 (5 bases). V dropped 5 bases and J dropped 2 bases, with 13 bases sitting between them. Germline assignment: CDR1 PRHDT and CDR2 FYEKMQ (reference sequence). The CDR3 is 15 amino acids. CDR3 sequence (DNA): TGTGCCAGCAGCCACGGTGGGGGAGCTGGAAACACCATATATTTT. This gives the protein CASSHGGGAGNTIYF.

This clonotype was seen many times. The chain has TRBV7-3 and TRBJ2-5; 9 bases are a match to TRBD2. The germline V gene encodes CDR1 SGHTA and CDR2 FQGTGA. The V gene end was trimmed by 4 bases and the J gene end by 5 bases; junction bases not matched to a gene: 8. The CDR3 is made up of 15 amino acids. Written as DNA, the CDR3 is TGTGCCAGCAGCTCCCCGACTAGCGGAGGGGAGACCCAGTACTTC. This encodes CASSSPTSGGETQYF.

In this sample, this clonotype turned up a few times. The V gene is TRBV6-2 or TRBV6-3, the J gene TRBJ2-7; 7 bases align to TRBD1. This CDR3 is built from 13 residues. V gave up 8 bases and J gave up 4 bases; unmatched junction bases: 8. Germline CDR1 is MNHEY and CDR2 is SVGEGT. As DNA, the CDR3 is TGTGCCAGCCTTGACAGGGACCTTTACGAGCAGTACTTC. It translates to CASLDRDLYEQYF.

The CDR3 is CASSLRGQSQDYNEQFF. CDR3 sequence (DNA): TGTGCCAGCAGCTTACGGGGACAAAGTCAAGATTACAATGAGCAGTTCTTC. V is TRBV7-3 and J is TRBJ2-1; maybe TRBD1 (6 bases). The V and J ends lost 2 bases and 4 bases respectively, with 18 bases between them. CDR3 length equals 17 residues. Germline loops: CDR1 SGHTA, CDR2 FQGTGA.

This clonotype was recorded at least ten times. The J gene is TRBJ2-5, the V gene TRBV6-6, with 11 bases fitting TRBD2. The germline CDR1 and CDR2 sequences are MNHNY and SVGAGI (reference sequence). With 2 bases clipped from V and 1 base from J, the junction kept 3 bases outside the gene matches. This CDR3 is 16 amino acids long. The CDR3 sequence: CASSYTSGRPQETQYF. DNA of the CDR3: TGTGCCAGCAGTTACACTAGCGGGAGACCCCAAGAGACCCAGTACTTC.

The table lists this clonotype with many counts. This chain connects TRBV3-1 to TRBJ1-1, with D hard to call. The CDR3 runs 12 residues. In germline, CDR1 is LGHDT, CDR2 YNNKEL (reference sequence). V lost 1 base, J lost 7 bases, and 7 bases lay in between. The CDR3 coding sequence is TGTGCCAGCAGCCAAGGTCCTCATGAAGCTTTCTTT. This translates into CASSQGPHEAFF.

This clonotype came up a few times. CDR3 sequence (DNA): TGTGCCAGCAGCGCCGGACCGGACAATTCACCCCTCCACTTT. Translation gives CASSAGPDNSPLHF. The V and J genes are TRBV9 and TRBJ1-6, with D uncertain. CDR1 and CDR2 (germline): SGDLS, YYNGEE. Trimming stripped 3 bases from V and 7 bases from J, with 11 bases between. This CDR3 contains 14 residues.

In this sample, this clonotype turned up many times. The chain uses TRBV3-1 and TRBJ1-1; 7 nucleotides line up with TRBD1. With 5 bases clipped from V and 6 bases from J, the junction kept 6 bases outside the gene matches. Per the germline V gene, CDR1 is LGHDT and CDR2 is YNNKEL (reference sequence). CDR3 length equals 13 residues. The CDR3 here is CASSFDRASEAFF. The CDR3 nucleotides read TGTGCCAGCAGCTTCGACAGGGCCTCTGAAGCTTTCTTT. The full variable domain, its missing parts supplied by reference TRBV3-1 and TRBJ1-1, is DTAVSQTPKYLVTQMGNDKSIKCEQNLGHDTMYWYKQDSKKFLKIMFSYNNKELIINETVPNRFSPKSPDKAHLNLHINSLELGDSAVYFCASSFDRASEAFFGQGTRLTVV.

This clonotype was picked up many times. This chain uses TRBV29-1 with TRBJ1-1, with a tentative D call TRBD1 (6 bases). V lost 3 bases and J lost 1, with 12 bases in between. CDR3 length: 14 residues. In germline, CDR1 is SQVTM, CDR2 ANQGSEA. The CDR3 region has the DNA TGCAGCGTTGAGTTTATGGACAGGAACACTGAAGCTTTCTTT. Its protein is CSVEFMDRNTEAFF.

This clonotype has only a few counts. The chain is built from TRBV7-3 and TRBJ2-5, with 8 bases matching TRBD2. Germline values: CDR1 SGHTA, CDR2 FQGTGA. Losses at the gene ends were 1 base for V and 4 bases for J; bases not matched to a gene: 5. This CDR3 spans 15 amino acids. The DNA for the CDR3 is TGTGCCAGCAGCTTAAATAGCGGGGCGGGAGAGACCCAGTACTTC. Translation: CASSLNSGAGETQYF.

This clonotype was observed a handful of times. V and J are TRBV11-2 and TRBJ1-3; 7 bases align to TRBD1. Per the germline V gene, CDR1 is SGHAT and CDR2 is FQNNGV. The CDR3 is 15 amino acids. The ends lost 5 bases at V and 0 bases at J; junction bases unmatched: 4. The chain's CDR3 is CASSANRGSGNTIYF. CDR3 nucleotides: TGTGCCAGCAGCGCTAACAGGGGCTCTGGAAACACCATATATTTT.